This T cell receptor beta chain was recorded in a study of T-cell memory formation after mild COVID-19. Background on the study: There were largely donor-specific TCR clusters.

About this clonotype: Its antigen remains unknown.

The CDR3 is made up of 13 amino acids. Trimming stripped 8 bases from V and 5 bases from J, with 15 bases between. CDR1 and CDR2 (germline): SNHLY, FYNNEI. Each CDR3 protein gets one entry after TCRdb re-called the 5' RACE reads with MiXCR. The sample includes under 450,000 distinct CDR3 sequences, around 14% of them seen just once. The study, taken as a whole, reports: CD4+ clones that contracted lay mainly in CM and EM; CD8+ ones lay in EMRA.

The chain has TRBV2 and TRBJ1-2, with unresolved D. Sequences were obtained from PBMCs or a T cell subset sorted from them (not recorded which). The TCR was taken from a young man who had mild COVID-19 (a few samples of this study predate the infection). Cell type and time point are not known. CDR3 in DNA: TGTGCCAGCCAGGCGGACGGGAGTTATGGCTACACCTTC. Amino acid sequence: CASQADGSYGYTF.